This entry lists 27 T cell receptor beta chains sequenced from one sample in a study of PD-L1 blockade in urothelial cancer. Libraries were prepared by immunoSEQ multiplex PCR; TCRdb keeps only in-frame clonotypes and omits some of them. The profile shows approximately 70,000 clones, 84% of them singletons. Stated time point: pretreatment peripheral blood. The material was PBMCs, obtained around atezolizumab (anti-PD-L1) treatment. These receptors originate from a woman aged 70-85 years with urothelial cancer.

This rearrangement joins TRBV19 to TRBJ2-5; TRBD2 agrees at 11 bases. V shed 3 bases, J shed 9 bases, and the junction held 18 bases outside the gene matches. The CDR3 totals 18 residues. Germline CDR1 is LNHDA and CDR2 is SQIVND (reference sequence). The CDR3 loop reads CASSISGIAGGPMLAQYF. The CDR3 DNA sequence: TGTGCCAGTAGTATCTCCGGAATAGCGGGAGGGCCTATGTTGGCCCAGTACTTC. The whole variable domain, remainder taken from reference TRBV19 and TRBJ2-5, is DGGITQSPKYLFRKEGQNVTLSCEQNLNHDAMYWYRQDPGQGLRLIYYSQIVNDFQKGDIAEGYSVSREKKESFPLTVTSAQKNPTAFYLCASSISGIAGGPMLAQYFGPGTRLLVL.

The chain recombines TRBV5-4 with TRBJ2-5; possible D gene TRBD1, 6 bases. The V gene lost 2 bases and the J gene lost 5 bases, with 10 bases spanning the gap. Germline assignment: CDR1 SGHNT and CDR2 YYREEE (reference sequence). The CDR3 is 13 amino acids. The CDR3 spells CASSFQGLETQYF. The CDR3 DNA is TGTGCCAGCAGCTTTCAGGGGTTGGAGACCCAGTACTTC.

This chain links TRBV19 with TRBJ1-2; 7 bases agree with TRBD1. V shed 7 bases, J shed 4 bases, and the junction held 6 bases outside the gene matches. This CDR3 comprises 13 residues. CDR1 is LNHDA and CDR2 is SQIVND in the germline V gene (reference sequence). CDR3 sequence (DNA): TGTGCCAGTATAGGAGGGACAGCCTATGGCTACACCTTC. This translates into CASIGGTAYGYTF.

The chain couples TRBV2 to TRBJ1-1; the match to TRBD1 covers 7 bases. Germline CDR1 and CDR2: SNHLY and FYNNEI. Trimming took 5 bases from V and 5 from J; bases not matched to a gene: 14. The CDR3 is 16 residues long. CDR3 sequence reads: CASSTLSRGRATEAFF. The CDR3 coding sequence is TGTGCCAGCAGTACTTTGTCAAGGGGGCGGGCAACTGAAGCTTTCTTT.

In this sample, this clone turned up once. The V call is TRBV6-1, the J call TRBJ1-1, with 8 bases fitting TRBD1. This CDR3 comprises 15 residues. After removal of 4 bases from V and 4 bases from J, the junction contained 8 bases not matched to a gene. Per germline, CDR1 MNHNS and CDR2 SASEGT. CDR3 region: CASSASLTGGTEAFF. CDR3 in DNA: TGTGCCAGCAGTGCATCCCTAACAGGGGGCACTGAAGCTTTCTTT.

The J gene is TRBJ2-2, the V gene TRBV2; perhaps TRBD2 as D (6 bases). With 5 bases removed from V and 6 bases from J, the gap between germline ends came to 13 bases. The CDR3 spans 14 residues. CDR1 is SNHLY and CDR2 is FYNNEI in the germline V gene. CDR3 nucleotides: TGTGCCAGCAGTAGGCGGGGCCCTGCCGGGGAGCTGTTTTTT. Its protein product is CASSRRGPAGELFF.

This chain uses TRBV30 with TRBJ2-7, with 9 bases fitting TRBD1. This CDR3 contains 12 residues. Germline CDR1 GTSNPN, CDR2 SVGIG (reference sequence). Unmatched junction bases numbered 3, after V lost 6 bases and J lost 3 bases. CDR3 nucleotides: TGTGCCTGCTCGGGACAGGGCTACGAGCAGTACTTC. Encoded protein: CACSGQGYEQYF. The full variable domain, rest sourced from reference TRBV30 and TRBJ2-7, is SQTIHQWPATLVQPVGSPLSLECTVEGTSNPNLYWYRQAAGRGLQLLFYSVGIGQISSEVPQNLSASRPQDRQFILSSKKLLLSDSGFYLCACSGQGYEQYFGPGTRLTVT.

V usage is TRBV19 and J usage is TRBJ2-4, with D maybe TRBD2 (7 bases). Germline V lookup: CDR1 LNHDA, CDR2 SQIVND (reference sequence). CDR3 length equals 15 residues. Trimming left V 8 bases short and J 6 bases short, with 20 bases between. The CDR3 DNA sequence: TGTGCCAGTGGAAATTCCGGGGGAGGGGGAAACATTCAGTACTTC. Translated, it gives CASGNSGGGGNIQYF.

The chain's CDR3 is CSVGGGTGGLEQYF. The CDR3 DNA reads as TGCAGCGTTGGGGGGGGGACAGGGGGTCTCGAGCAGTACTTC. V and J are TRBV29-1 and TRBJ2-7, with 11 bases that match TRBD1. This CDR3 has 14 residues. Losses at the gene ends were 4 bases for V and 6 bases for J; bases not matched to a gene: 8. Germline-derived CDR1 and CDR2 are SQVTM and ANQGSEA.

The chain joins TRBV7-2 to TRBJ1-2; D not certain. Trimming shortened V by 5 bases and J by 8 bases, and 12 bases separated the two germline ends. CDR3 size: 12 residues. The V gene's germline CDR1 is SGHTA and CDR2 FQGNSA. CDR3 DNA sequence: TGTGCCAGCAGCAAGCAAGTCTGGGGCTACACCTTC. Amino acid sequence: CASSKQVWGYTF.

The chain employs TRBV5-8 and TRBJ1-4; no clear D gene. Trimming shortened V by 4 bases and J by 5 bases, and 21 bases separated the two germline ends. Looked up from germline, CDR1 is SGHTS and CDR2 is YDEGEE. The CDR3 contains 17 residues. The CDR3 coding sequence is TGTGCCAGCAGCCGAAATTACGGGGAGAACCAGAATGAAAAACTGTTTTTT. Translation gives CASSRNYGENQNEKLFF.

The CDR3 DNA reads TGCGCCAGCAGCTTGGCCGAGACAGGGAACACCGGGGAGCTGTTTTTT. Residues: CASSLAETGNTGELFF. V usage is TRBV5-1 and J usage is TRBJ2-2, with a weak D call TRBD1 (6 bases). There are 16 residues in the CDR3. CDR1 SGHRS and CDR2 YFSETQ come from the germline V gene. V shed 0 bases and J shed 1 base, with 10 bases lying between them.

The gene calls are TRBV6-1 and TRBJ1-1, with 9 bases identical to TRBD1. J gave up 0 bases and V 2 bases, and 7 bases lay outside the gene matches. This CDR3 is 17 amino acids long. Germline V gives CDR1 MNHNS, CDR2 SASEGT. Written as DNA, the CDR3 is TGTGCCAGCAGTGAACTTTTTGGACAGGGGATGAACACTGAAGCTTTCTTT. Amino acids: CASSELFGQGMNTEAFF.

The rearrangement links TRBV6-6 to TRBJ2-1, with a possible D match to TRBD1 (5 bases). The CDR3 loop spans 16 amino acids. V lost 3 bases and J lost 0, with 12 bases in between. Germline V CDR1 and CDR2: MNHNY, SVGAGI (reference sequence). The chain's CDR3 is CASSYGQGSSYNEQFF. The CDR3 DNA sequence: TGTGCCAGCAGTTATGGGCAGGGTAGCTCCTACAATGAGCAGTTCTTC.

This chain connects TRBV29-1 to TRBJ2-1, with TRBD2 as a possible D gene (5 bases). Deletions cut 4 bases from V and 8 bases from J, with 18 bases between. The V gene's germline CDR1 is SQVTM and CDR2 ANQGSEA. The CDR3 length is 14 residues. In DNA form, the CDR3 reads TGCAGCGTTGTTAGGAGGCTAAGTGGGCATGAGCAGTTCTTC. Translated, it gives CSVVRRLSGHEQFF.

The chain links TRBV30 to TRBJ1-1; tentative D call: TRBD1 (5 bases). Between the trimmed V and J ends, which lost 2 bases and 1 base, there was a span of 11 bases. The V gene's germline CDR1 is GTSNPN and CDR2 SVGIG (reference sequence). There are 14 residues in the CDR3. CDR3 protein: CAWSRGGKNTEAFF. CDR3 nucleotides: TGTGCCTGGAGTCGGGGGGGTAAGAACACTGAAGCTTTCTTT.

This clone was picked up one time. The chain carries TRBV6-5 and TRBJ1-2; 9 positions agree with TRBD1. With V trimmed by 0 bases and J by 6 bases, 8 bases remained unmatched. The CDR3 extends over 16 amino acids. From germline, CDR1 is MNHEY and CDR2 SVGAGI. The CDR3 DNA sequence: TGTGCCAGCAGTTACTCGGGGGTACAGGGGGCTGATGGCTACACCTTC. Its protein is CASSYSGVQGADGYTF.

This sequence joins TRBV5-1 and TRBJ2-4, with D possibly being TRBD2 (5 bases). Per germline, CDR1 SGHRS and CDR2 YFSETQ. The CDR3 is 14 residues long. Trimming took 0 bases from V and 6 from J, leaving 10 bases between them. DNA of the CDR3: TGCGCCAGCAGCTTGGATCCGGGAATAAACATTCAGTACTTC. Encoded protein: CASSLDPGINIQYF.

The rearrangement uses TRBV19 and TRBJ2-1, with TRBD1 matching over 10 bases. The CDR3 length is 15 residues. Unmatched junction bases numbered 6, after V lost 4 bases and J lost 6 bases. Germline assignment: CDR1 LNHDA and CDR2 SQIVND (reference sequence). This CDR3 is CASSTDRGQSNEQFF. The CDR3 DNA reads TGTGCCAGTAGTACTGACAGGGGGCAGAGCAATGAGCAGTTCTTC.

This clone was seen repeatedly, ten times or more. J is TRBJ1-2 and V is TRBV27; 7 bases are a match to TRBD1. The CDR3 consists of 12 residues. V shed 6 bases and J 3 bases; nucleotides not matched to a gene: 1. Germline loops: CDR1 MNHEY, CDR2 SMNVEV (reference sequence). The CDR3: CASSTGDYGYTF. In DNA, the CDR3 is TGTGCCAGCAGCACAGGGGACTATGGCTACACCTTC.

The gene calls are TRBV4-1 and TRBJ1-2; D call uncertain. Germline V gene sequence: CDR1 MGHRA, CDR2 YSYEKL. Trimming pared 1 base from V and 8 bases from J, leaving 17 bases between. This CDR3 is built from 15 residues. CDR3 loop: CASSQGRGEREGYTF. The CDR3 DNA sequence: TGCGCCAGCAGCCAAGGTCGCGGGGAACGGGAGGGCTACACCTTC.

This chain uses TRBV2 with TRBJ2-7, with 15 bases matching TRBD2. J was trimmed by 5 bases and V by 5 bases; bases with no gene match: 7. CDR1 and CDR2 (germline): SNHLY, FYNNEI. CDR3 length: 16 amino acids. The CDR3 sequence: CASSRGLAGGPDEQYF. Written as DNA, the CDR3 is TGTGCCAGCAGTCGAGGACTAGCGGGAGGGCCGGACGAGCAGTACTTC.

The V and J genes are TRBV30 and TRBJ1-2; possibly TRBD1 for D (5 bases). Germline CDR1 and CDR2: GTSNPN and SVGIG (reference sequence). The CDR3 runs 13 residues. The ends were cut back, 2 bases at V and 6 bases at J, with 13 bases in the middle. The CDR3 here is CAWSLGGENGYTF. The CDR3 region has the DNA TGTGCCTGGAGTTTAGGAGGGGAGAATGGCTACACCTTC.

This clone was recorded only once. The CDR3 spells CASSVARQLDLYNEQFF. The CDR3 DNA follows: TGTGCCAGCAGCGTAGCCCGCCAACTAGATCTCTACAATGAGCAGTTCTTC. This rearrangement joins TRBV9 to TRBJ2-1, with D perhaps TRBD2 (5 bases). The CDR3 totals 17 residues. CDR1 is SGDLS, CDR2 YYNGEE, per germline. Trimming left V 0 bases short and J 3 bases short, with 16 bases between.

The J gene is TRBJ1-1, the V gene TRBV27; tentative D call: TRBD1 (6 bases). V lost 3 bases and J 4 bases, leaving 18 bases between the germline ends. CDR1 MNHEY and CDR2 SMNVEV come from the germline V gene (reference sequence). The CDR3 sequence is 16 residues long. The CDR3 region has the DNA TGTGCCAGCAGTTTGCGTAACGGGGGGCCAGGCACTGAAGCTTTCTTT. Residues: CASSLRNGGPGTEAFF.

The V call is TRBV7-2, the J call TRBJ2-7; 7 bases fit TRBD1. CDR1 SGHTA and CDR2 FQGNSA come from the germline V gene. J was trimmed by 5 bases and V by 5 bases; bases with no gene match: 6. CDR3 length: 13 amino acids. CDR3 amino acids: CASSNRQGNEQYF. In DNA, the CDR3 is TGTGCCAGCAGCAACCGACAGGGAAACGAGCAGTACTTC.

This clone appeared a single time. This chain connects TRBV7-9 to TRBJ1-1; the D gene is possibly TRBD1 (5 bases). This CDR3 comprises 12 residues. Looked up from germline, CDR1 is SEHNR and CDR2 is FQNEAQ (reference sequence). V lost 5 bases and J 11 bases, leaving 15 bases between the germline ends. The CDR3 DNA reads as TGTGCCAGCAGCCGCTGGGGGGTGGGGGCTTTCTTT. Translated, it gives CASSRWGVGAFF.